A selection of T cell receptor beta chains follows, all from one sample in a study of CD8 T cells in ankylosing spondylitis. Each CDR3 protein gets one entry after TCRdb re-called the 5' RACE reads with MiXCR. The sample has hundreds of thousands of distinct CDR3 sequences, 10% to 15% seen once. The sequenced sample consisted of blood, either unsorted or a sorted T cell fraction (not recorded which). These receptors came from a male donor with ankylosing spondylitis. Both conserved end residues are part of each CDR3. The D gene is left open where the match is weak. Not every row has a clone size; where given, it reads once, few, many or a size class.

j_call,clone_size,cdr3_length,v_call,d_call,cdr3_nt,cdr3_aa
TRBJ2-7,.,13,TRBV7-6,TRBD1,TGTGCCAGCAGCTCCTCACGACAGGGGGAGCAGTACTTC,CASSSSRQGEQYF
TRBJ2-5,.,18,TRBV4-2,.,TGTGCCAGCAGCCTCCTCGGGCGCCCCTCGGAGTACCAAGAGACCCAGTACTTC,CASSLLGRPSEYQETQYF
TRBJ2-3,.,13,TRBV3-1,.,TGTGCCAGCAGCCCCCTCGTCCCCGATACGCAGTATTTT,CASSPLVPDTQYF
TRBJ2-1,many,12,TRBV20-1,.,TGCAGTGCTAGAGCACGGGGCGCCGAGCAGTTCTTC,CSARARGAEQFF
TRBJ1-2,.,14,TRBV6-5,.,TGTGCCAGCAGTTACAACTCGGTTAACTATGGCTACACCTTC,CASSYNSVNYGYTF
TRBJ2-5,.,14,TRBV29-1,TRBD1,TGCAGCGTTTACGGGACAGGGAGTAGAGAGACCCAGTACTTC,CSVYGTGSRETQYF
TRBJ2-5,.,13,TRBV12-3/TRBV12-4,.,TGTGCCAGCAGACTAACAGAGAAAGAGACCCAGTACTTC,CASRLTEKETQYF
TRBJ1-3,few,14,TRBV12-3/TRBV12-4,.,TGTGCCAACGGGGGGAGGAGCTCTGGAAACACCATATATTTT,CANGGRSSGNTIYF
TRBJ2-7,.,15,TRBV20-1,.,TGCAGTGCTAGATCCCCCGGGACGACAAAAGGGGAGCAGTACTTC,CSARSPGTTKGEQYF
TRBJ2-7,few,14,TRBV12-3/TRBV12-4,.,TGTGCCAGCACCTCCAGAGGGACGCTGTACGAGCAGTACTTC,CASTSRGTLYEQYF
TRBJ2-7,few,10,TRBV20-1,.,TGCAGTGCTCCCTCCTACGAGCAGTACTTC,CSAPSYEQYF
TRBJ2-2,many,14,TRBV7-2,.,TGTGCCAGCAGCTCTTGGACTGGTACCGGGGAGCTGTTTTTT,CASSSWTGTGELFF
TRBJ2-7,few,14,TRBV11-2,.,TGTGCCAGCAGCCTACGGGTGCACGCCTACGAGCAGTACTTC,CASSLRVHAYEQYF
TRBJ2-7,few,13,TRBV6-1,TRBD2,TGTGCCAGCAAGAAGCTAGCGGGTTACGAGCAGTACTTC,CASKKLAGYEQYF
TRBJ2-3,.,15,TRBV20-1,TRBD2,TGCAGTGCTAGGAACCCAGCGGGACGCACAGATACGCAGTATTTT,CSARNPAGRTDTQYF
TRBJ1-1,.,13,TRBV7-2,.,TGTGCCAGCAGCTTAGGCCGGACCTCGGAAGCTTTCTTT,CASSLGRTSEAFF